Presented here are 27 T cell receptor beta chains from one specimen sequenced in a study of cytomegalovirus exposure and HLA in healthy donors. A multiplex PCR was run with 60 Vbeta primers and 13 Jbeta primers. Clones were sequenced by immunoSEQ multiplex PCR, and TCRdb holds only the in-frame ones, with some missing. The sample consists of 110,000 or so clones, 81% of them appearing once. Material: PBMCs. The receptors originated from a woman aged 25 to 39 in good health and CMV-seronegative.

A word on this clone: This CDR3 is also generated by other DNA sequences in the sample. The V gene is TRBV9, the J gene TRBJ2-1, with TRBD2 identical over 7 bases. There are 14 residues in the CDR3. The germline V gene encodes CDR1 SGDLS and CDR2 YYNGEE. The V and J ends lost 0 bases and 7 bases, in that order; junction bases with no gene match: 4. The DNA of the CDR3 is TGTGCCAGCAGCGTAGGGGGGGGGACGAATGAGCAGTTCTTC. Its protein is CASSVGGGTNEQFF. Full variable domain (rest looked up from reference TRBV9 and TRBJ2-1): DSGVTQTPKHLITATGQRVTLRCSPRSGDLSVYWYQQSLDQGLQFLIQYYNGEERAKGNILERFSAQQFPDLHSELNLSSLELGDSALYFCASSVGGGTNEQFFGPGTRLTVL.

In this sample, this clone turned up a few times. V is TRBV4-2 and J is TRBJ2-1, with 12 positions matching TRBD2. The CDR3 extends over 15 amino acids. Germline-derived CDR1 and CDR2 are LGHNA and YNFKEQ. J lost 5 bases, V lost 3 bases, and 2 bases had no gene match. The DNA of the CDR3 is TGTGCCAGCAGCCAGACTAGCGGGAGCGACAATGAGCAGTTCTTC. This codes for CASSQTSGSDNEQFF.

CDR3 amino acids: CASFARQLTEAFF. The CDR3 region has the DNA TGTGCCAGCTTCGCAAGACAGCTCACTGAAGCTTTCTTT. The gene calls are TRBV28 and TRBJ1-1, with D possibly TRBD1 on 5 matching bases. Trimming pared 8 bases from V and 4 bases from J, leaving 14 bases between. Germline lookup yields CDR1 MDHEN and CDR2 SYDVKM. CDR3 size: 13 residues. Full variable domain (outside the CDR3, taken from reference TRBV28 and TRBJ1-1): DVKVTQSSRYLVKRTGEKVFLECVQDMDHENMFWYRQDPGLGLRLIYFSYDVKMKEKGDIPEGYSVSREKKERFSLILESASTNQTSMYLCASFARQLTEAFFGQGTRLTVV.

This chain joins TRBV5-1 and TRBJ2-5; 10 nucleotides line up with TRBD2. This CDR3 contains 14 residues. CDR1 and CDR2 from the germline V gene are SGHRS and YFSETQ. After removal of 3 bases from V and 5 bases from J, the junction contained 4 bases not matched to a gene. This chain's CDR3 is CASSSGLAIETQYF. In DNA form, the CDR3 reads TGCGCCAGCAGCTCGGGACTAGCGATTGAGACCCAGTACTTC.

Only one count was recorded for this clone. The CDR3 sequence is CASSPRGTGPSYEQYF. CDR3 nucleotide sequence: TGTGCCAGCAGCCCGAGGGGGACAGGGCCCTCCTACGAGCAGTACTTC. The chain uses TRBV5-4 and TRBJ2-7, with 9 positions matching TRBD1. Germline V CDR1 and CDR2: SGHNT, YYREEE (reference sequence). V was pared by 4 bases and J by 0 bases, with 8 bases of the junction left unmatched. The CDR3 loop spans 16 amino acids.

The chain combines TRBV11-2 with TRBJ2-5; D unresolved. The J call may be in error: the DNA end matches TRBJ2-7 better. Germline loops: CDR1 SGHAT, CDR2 FQNNGV. This CDR3 comprises 14 residues. CDR3 loop: CASSLFPSSYEQYF. Here the CDR3 DNA reads TGTGCCAGCAGCTTGTTCCCGAGCTCCTACGAGCAGTACTTC.

The chain is built from TRBV27 and TRBJ1-5; D perhaps matches TRBD1 (6 bases). This CDR3 comprises 14 residues. Germline assignment: CDR1 MNHEY and CDR2 SMNVEV (reference sequence). With 6 bases removed from V and 8 bases from J, the gap between germline ends came to 17 bases. CDR3 sequence (DNA): TGTGCCAGCAGCAAGTTACAGGGTTGGGAGCCCCAGCATTTT. Protein product: CASSKLQGWEPQHF.

The J gene is TRBJ1-1, the V gene TRBV5-6; D remains unclear. The germline CDR1 and CDR2 sequences are SGHDT and YYEEEE. V gave up 4 bases and J gave up 0 bases, with 7 bases separating them. The CDR3 runs to 13 residues. The CDR3: CASSVQMNTEAFF. Here the CDR3 DNA reads TGTGCCAGCAGCGTACAGATGAACACTGAAGCTTTCTTT.

The V call is TRBV12-5, the J call TRBJ2-1; no reliable D call. V shed 2 bases and J shed 6 bases, with 8 bases lying between them. Germline V gene sequence: CDR1 LGHNT, CDR2 FRNRAP. The CDR3 is 13 amino acids. CDR3 DNA: TGTGCTAGTGGTTTGCTGCCCGGCAATGAGCAGTTCTTC. Its protein is CASGLLPGNEQFF.

The rearrangement uses TRBV2 and TRBJ2-1; no definite D call. The CDR3 consists of 14 residues. Trimming left V 3 bases short and J 4 bases short, with 10 bases between. CDR1 and CDR2 from the germline V gene are SNHLY and FYNNEI. This CDR3 is CASSEIAVYNEQFF. CDR3 DNA: TGTGCCAGCAGTGAGATCGCGGTATACAATGAGCAGTTCTTC.

The genes are TRBV5-1 and TRBJ2-1; 9 bases align to TRBD1. Germline values: CDR1 SGHRS, CDR2 YFSETQ. The CDR3 runs 15 residues. Losses at the gene ends were 0 bases for V and 9 bases for J; bases not matched to a gene: 7. The CDR3 here is CASSLGQGGRGEQFF. CDR3 DNA: TGCGCCAGCAGCTTGGGACAGGGGGGGCGGGGTGAGCAGTTCTTC.

The chain links TRBV19 to TRBJ2-3; TRBD2 matches at 8 bases. Germline assignment: CDR1 LNHDA and CDR2 SQIVND (reference sequence). V was clipped by 3 bases and J by 6 bases; unmatched bases: 8. The CDR3 runs 15 residues. CDR3 in amino acids: CASSIDSGKPDTQYF. CDR3 in DNA: TGTGCCAGTAGTATTGATAGCGGGAAGCCGGATACGCAGTATTTT.

CDR3 sequence (DNA): TGTGCCAGCAGCTTTAGGGGTACCGGGGCCAACGTCCTGACTTTC. It specifies CASSFRGTGANVLTF. This chain connects TRBV5-4 to TRBJ2-6; D perhaps matches TRBD1 (5 bases). The V and J ends lost 2 bases and 4 bases respectively, with 10 bases between them. This CDR3 comprises 15 residues. The germline CDR1 and CDR2 sequences are SGHNT and YYREEE (reference sequence).

The chain recombines TRBV6-1 with TRBJ2-5; 7 bases fit TRBD1. The J call is in doubt because the DNA end fits TRBJ2-7 better. CDR1 is MNHNS and CDR2 is SASEGT in the germline V gene. This CDR3 has 16 amino acids. The CDR3 is CASSEGTWGQSYEQYF. In DNA form, the CDR3 reads TGTGCCAGCAGTGAAGGGACGTGGGGACAGTCCTACGAGCAGTACTTC.

Details on this clone: The CDR3 end shows no conserved phenylalanine or tryptophan, and so a read error is likely. The DNA is left out, because the CDR3 cannot be placed on it with certainty; the CDR3 is given as TCRdb lists it. This chain uses TRBV7-9 with TRBJ1-5; TRBD1, the table's D call, was not compared with the DNA. The CDR3 sequence runs 13 residues, both termini included. From germline, CDR1 is SEHNR and CDR2 FQNEAQ (reference sequence). The CDR3 sequence is CASSFTPGQPRLI.

This sequence joins TRBV4-1 and TRBJ2-2, with TRBD2 matching over 10 bases. V gave up 1 base and J gave up 0 bases; unmatched junction bases: 8. CDR3 length: 19 amino acids. From germline, CDR1 is MGHRA and CDR2 YSYEKL. The CDR3 bases are TGCGCCAGCAGCCAAGTTTGGCTAGCGGGAGAGGCGAACACCGGGGAGCTGTTTTTT. Translated, it gives CASSQVWLAGEANTGELFF.

This chain links TRBV6-1 with TRBJ2-3; 9 bases match TRBD1. V gave up 4 bases and J gave up 4 bases; unmatched junction bases: 3. CDR3 length equals 14 residues. Germline loops: CDR1 MNHNS, CDR2 SASEGT. The CDR3 nucleotides are TGTGCCAGCAGTGGGGACAGGGAGCCAGATACGCAGTATTTT. Translated, it gives CASSGDREPDTQYF.

The V and J genes are TRBV4-2 and TRBJ2-1; D call uncertain. The CDR3 runs 13 residues. Germline assignment: CDR1 LGHNA and CDR2 YNFKEQ. V lost 0 bases and J 6 bases, leaving 6 bases between the germline ends. DNA for the CDR3: TGTGCCAGCAGCCAAGAGAGGATCAATGAGCAGTTCTTC. It yields the protein CASSQERINEQFF.

For the CDR3, the DNA is TGTGCCAGCAGCGGAGGAGCCGGGACAGGGGGCACAGATACGCAGTATTTT. Residues: CASSGGAGTGGTDTQYF. This chain links TRBV9 with TRBJ2-3; TRBD1 agrees at 10 bases. V was pared by 3 bases and J by 1 base, with 8 bases of the junction left unmatched. This CDR3 spans 17 amino acids. Germline V gene data show CDR1 as SGDLS and CDR2 as YYNGEE.

The chain couples TRBV7-9 to TRBJ2-5, with a tentative D call TRBD2 (5 bases). This CDR3 has 15 amino acids. Germline CDR1 SEHNR, CDR2 FQNEAQ (reference sequence). V was clipped by 0 bases and J by 5 bases, with 13 bases between them. CDR3 coding DNA: TGTGCCAGCAGCTTAGCGGGCGGGTCATGGGAGACCCAGTACTTC. Protein: CASSLAGGSWETQYF.

This rearrangement joins TRBV7-3 to TRBJ2-3; TRBD2 might be the D (7 bases). CDR3 length: 16 residues. Germline V gives CDR1 SGHTA, CDR2 FQGTGA. The V end was cut by 1 base, the J end by 5 bases, with 16 bases between. This CDR3 reads CASSLKRGGGRDTQYF. The CDR3 DNA sequence: TGTGCCAGCAGCTTAAAGCGGGGAGGGGGGAGAGATACGCAGTATTTT.

The CDR3 spells CASSVEARGLGYTF. CDR3 DNA sequence: TGTGCCAGCAGCGTAGAGGCAAGAGGGCTCGGCTACACCTTC. The chain recombines TRBV9 with TRBJ1-2; D is unclear. Germline CDR1 and CDR2: SGDLS and YYNGEE. The V end lost 0 bases, the J end lost 8 bases, and 14 bases lay between the germline ends. The CDR3 length is 14 residues.

The V and J genes are TRBV6-1 and TRBJ2-5, with 9 bases identical to TRBD2. The CDR3 contains 14 residues. J gave up 5 bases and V 11 bases, and 12 bases lay outside the gene matches. Germline V lookup: CDR1 MNHNS, CDR2 SASEGT. This chain's CDR3 is CAGSREGLFETQYF. As DNA, the CDR3 is TGTGCCGGATCGCGGGAGGGACTTTTTGAGACCCAGTACTTC.

This chain joins TRBV9 and TRBJ1-2; D ambiguous. V lost 4 bases to trimming and J lost 2 bases, with 12 bases between them. Germline loops: CDR1 SGDLS, CDR2 YYNGEE. CDR3 size: 14 residues. The chain's CDR3 is CASSKARENYGYTF. The CDR3 DNA sequence: TGTGCCAGCAGCAAAGCACGGGAGAACTATGGCTACACCTTC.

This clone has just a few counts. V usage is TRBV29-1 and J usage is TRBJ2-7; 12 bases line up with TRBD2. This CDR3 contains 15 residues. The germline V gene encodes CDR1 SQVTM and CDR2 ANQGSEA. The V gene end was trimmed by 2 bases and the J gene end by 4 bases; junction bases not matched to a gene: 6. CDR3 protein: CSVEPSGRAGYEQYF. CDR3 nucleotides: TGCAGCGTTGAACCTAGCGGGAGGGCCGGGTACGAGCAGTACTTC.

V is TRBV7-9 and J is TRBJ2-3; D is ambiguous. Trimming pared 5 bases from V and 1 base from J, leaving 4 bases between. The CDR3 is 12 residues long. Germline V lookup: CDR1 SEHNR, CDR2 FQNEAQ (reference sequence). Here the CDR3 reads CASSPRTDTQYF. CDR3 DNA sequence: TGTGCCAGCAGCCCTCGCACAGATACGCAGTATTTT.

The V and J genes are TRBV5-6 and TRBJ2-7; D might be TRBD2 (6 bases). Trimming removed 5 bases from V and 5 bases from J, with 11 bases in between. Germline CDR1 and CDR2: SGHDT and YYEEEE. This CDR3 is built from 12 residues. The CDR3 region has the DNA TGTGCCAGCAGACGGACGGGGGACGAGCAGTACTTC. Translation: CASRRTGDEQYF.